What follows are 18 T cell receptor beta chains derived from one specimen sequenced in a study of patients and donors after allogeneic stem cell transplantation. A single record per CDR3 protein comes from TCRdb applying MiXCR to the RT-PCR reads. The repertoire has about a million distinct CDR3 sequences, 15% to 20% of them found once; the top ten carry 6%. The material sequenced was blood, either unsorted or a sorted T cell fraction (not recorded which). Receptors were obtained from a human donor who was either an allogeneic HSCT recipient or a stem cell or donor lymphocyte infusion donor (not recorded which). It is not recorded whose cells these are; they may come from a transplant donor.

V usage is TRBV20-1 and J usage is TRBJ2-7, with 7 bases fitting TRBD1. V dropped 5 bases and J dropped 0; count of bases not matched to a gene: 4. CDR1 is DFQATT, CDR2 SNEGSKA, per germline (reference sequence). The CDR3 is made up of 13 amino acids. In DNA form, the CDR3 reads TGCAGTGCTCGACAGGGTTCCTCCTACGAGCAGTACTTC. This translates into CSARQGSSYEQYF.

This clonotype turned up a few times. This chain uses TRBV5-1 with TRBJ2-2; the match to TRBD1 covers 11 bases. Losses at the gene ends were 4 bases for V and 6 bases for J; bases not matched to a gene: 8. The germline CDR1 and CDR2 sequences are SGHRS and YFSETQ. This CDR3 comprises 16 residues. The CDR3: CASSARGQGAPGELFF. The CDR3 nucleotides are TGCGCCAGCAGCGCTCGAGGACAGGGGGCCCCCGGGGAGCTGTTTTTT.

V and J are TRBV6-5 and TRBJ1-5, with unresolved D. V was cut by 2 bases and J by 7 bases, with 6 bases left in between. Germline CDR1 MNHEY, CDR2 SVGAGI. The CDR3 runs to 12 residues. The CDR3 protein is CASSYLGQPQHF. The CDR3 bases are TGTGCCAGCAGTTACCTCGGCCAGCCCCAGCATTTT.

Written as DNA, the CDR3 is TGTGCCACCGGAGCCGCGACAGGGCGATTGGGCTACACCTTC. It encodes CATGAATGRLGYTF. The V and J genes are TRBV15 and TRBJ1-2; 7 nucleotides line up with TRBD1. J lost 8 bases, V lost 8 bases, and 14 bases had no gene match. The CDR3 is made up of 14 amino acids. Germline assignment: CDR1 LNHNV and CDR2 YYDKDF (reference sequence).

This clonotype was picked up a small number of times. V usage is TRBV5-1 and J usage is TRBJ2-1, with 7 positions matching TRBD1. Unmatched junction bases numbered 7, after V lost 0 bases and J lost 4 bases. CDR1 SGHRS and CDR2 YFSETQ come from the germline V gene. The CDR3 contains 16 residues. The CDR3 bases are TGCGCCAGCAGCTTGGGAGGACAGGTTAATTACAATGAGCAGTTCTTC. It encodes CASSLGGQVNYNEQFF. Variable domain in full (rest from reference TRBV5-1 and TRBJ2-1): KAGVTQTPRYLIKTRGQQVTLSCSPISGHRSVSWYQQTPGQGLQFLFEYFSETQRNKGNFPGRFSGRQFSNSRSEMNVSTLELGDSALYLCASSLGGQVNYNEQFFGPGTRLTVL.

There are many counts of this clonotype. The gene calls are TRBV29-1 and TRBJ1-5, with 10 bases aligning to TRBD1. In germline, CDR1 is SQVTM, CDR2 ANQGSEA. The CDR3 sequence is 13 residues long. V gave up 8 bases and J gave up 3 bases; unmatched junction bases: 4. For the CDR3, the DNA is TGCAGCACCGGGACAGGGGACAATCAGCCCCAGCATTTT. Protein product: CSTGTGDNQPQHF.

This clonotype was detected only a few times. The rearrangement joins TRBV27 to TRBJ2-5; 9 bases line up with TRBD2. CDR3 length: 14 amino acids. Per the germline V gene, CDR1 is MNHEY and CDR2 is SMNVEV (reference sequence). J was trimmed by 9 bases and V by 5 bases; bases with no gene match: 10. CDR3 in DNA: TGTGCCAGCAGTCCTAGCGGGATTCAGACGTCCCAGTACTTC. It specifies CASSPSGIQTSQYF.

J is TRBJ2-1 and V is TRBV27; tentatively, D is TRBD2 (5 bases). The CDR3 has 15 residues. V lost 3 bases and J lost 6, with 15 bases in between. The germline gives CDR1 MNHEY, CDR2 SMNVEV (reference sequence). CDR3 in amino acids: CASSFLGEYGNEQFF. CDR3 DNA sequence: TGTGCCAGCAGTTTTCTCGGGGAGTACGGCAATGAGCAGTTCTTC.

This clonotype was seen repeatedly, ten times or more. This chain uses TRBV7-9 with TRBJ1-2, with D possibly being TRBD1 (6 bases). The CDR3 loop spans 14 amino acids. Trimming left V 5 bases short and J 2 bases short, with 12 bases between. Germline CDR1 SEHNR, CDR2 FQNEAQ (reference sequence). The CDR3: CASSGRDTNYGYTF. The CDR3, as DNA: TGTGCCAGCAGCGGACGGGACACCAACTATGGCTACACCTTC.

This clonotype was detected a few times. CDR3 amino acids: CASSPGWVTDTQYF. Here the CDR3 DNA reads TGTGCCAGCAGTCCCGGGTGGGTGACAGATACGCAGTATTTT. V is TRBV6-2 or TRBV6-3 and J is TRBJ2-3; D not resolved. Deletions cut 5 bases from V and 3 bases from J, with 12 bases between. CDR3 length: 14 amino acids. Germline V lookup: CDR1 MNHEY, CDR2 SVGEGT.

This clonotype was seen more than once but under ten times. The chain employs TRBV5-1 and TRBJ1-2; tentatively, D is TRBD1 (6 bases). Deletions cut 2 bases from V and 6 bases from J, with 11 bases between. This CDR3 has 13 residues. Germline CDR1 is SGHRS and CDR2 is YFSETQ. Written as DNA, the CDR3 is TGCGCCAGCAGCTTTATGGACAGACATGGCTACACCTTC. Its translation is CASSFMDRHGYTF.

The chain uses TRBV12-3 or TRBV12-4 and TRBJ2-3; TRBD1 is a possible D gene (6 bases). Trimming stripped 2 bases from V and 2 bases from J, with 11 bases between. This CDR3 comprises 15 residues. The CDR3 DNA sequence: TGTGCCAGCAGTTTATCCGGACAGTTCACAGATACGCAGTATTTT. It encodes CASSLSGQFTDTQYF.

This clonotype was seen at least ten times. V is TRBV20-1 and J is TRBJ1-4, with D possibly being TRBD1 (5 bases). The CDR3 totals 13 residues. V dropped 5 bases and J dropped 8 bases, with 15 bases sitting between them. The germline V gene has CDR1 DFQATT and CDR2 SNEGSKA (reference sequence). CDR3: CSAWTGGREKLFF. The CDR3 DNA follows: TGCAGTGCTTGGACCGGGGGTCGGGAAAAACTGTTTTTT.

This clonotype was picked up a small number of times. The chain carries TRBV20-1 and TRBJ2-3; possibly TRBD2 for D (6 bases). CDR1 DFQATT and CDR2 SNEGSKA come from the germline V gene (reference sequence). This CDR3 comprises 16 residues. The V end lost 5 bases, the J end lost 5 bases, and 23 bases lay between the germline ends. This chain's CDR3 is CSAGRDSRRTRDTQYF. In nucleotides, the CDR3 is TGCAGTGCTGGACGGGACTCAAGACGAACAAGAGATACGCAGTATTTT.

This clonotype has only a few counts. V is TRBV5-1 and J is TRBJ1-1; D call uncertain. With 4 bases removed from V and 2 bases from J, the gap between germline ends came to 15 bases. The CDR3 runs 15 residues. The germline gives CDR1 SGHRS, CDR2 YFSETQ. CDR3 in amino acids: CASSLKGPFNTEAFF. DNA for the CDR3: TGCGCCAGCAGCCTAAAGGGTCCATTCAACACTGAAGCTTTCTTT.

A single count supports this clonotype. The genes are TRBV7-2 and TRBJ1-4; D gene uncertain. The CDR3 consists of 15 residues. CDR1 and CDR2 from the germline V gene are SGHTA and FQGNSA. Trimming left V 7 bases short and J 5 bases short, with 17 bases between. CDR3 nucleotide sequence: TGTGCCAGCAACCCCTCCGGGAGAGGGAATGAAAAACTGTTTTTT. It translates to CASNPSGRGNEKLFF. Filled out from reference TRBV7-2 and TRBJ1-4, the complete variable domain reads GAGVSQSPSNKVTEKGKDVELRCDPISGHTALYWYRQSLGQGLEFLIYFQGNSAPDKSGLPSDRFSAERTGGSVSTLTIQRTQQEDSAVYLCASNPSGRGNEKLFFGSGTQLSVL.

The gene calls are TRBV5-1 and TRBJ1-2; 8 bases line up with TRBD1. The CDR3 covers 12 residues. Germline CDR1 and CDR2: SGHRS and YFSETQ. With 3 bases clipped from V and 8 bases from J, the junction kept 3 bases outside the gene matches. The CDR3, as DNA: TGCGCCAGCAGCTGGGACAGGTCAGGCTACACCTTC. Amino acid sequence: CASSWDRSGYTF.

This clonotype has more than one count but fewer than ten. The chain links TRBV27 to TRBJ2-7; D not certain. The CDR3 contains 12 residues. Germline V gene lookup returns CDR1 MNHEY and CDR2 SMNVEV (reference sequence). The V end was cut by 8 bases, the J end by 0 bases, with 8 bases between. The CDR3 nucleotides are TGTGCCAGCTGGGCCAGCTCCTACGAGCAGTACTTC. It codes for CASWASSYEQYF.